This section outlines one TCR beta chain sequence together with its context. This clonotype was observed many times. The antigen it binds to is not known. Within one base of it there is no much larger clone, and no base qualities were kept. The entry originates in a study of T cells in Graves' hyperthyroidism and ophthalmopathy (dated by TCRdb to between 2019 and 2020). Regarding the research as a whole: Peripheral blood samples were taken at initial diagnosis, before any treatment was given. According to the paper, TCR Vbeta CDR3 sequencing was carried out on roughly 130 peripheral blood samples, which came from fewer than 50 ophthalmopathy, roughly 75 hyperthyroidism and roughly 17 progressor patients. Thyroid tissue and blood T-cell repertoires from six Graves' hyperthyroidism patients were also compared in the study. The 100 discovery patients were divided at random into training and test sets in a 7:3 ratio. A discovery cohort of roughly 96 patients, 43 with Graves' ophthalmopathy and approximately 57 with stable Graves' hyperthyroidism, was used to find distinguishing TCR V-J signatures. After sampling, hyperthyroidism patients received methimazole starting at 30 mg daily, and ophthalmopathy patients received high-dose intravenous methylprednisolone. Whether ophthalmopathy could be predicted prospectively was tested in an independent validation cohort made up of 18 to 20 hyperthyroidism patients plus 17 patients who later progressed to ophthalmopathy. Study-wide conclusions, independent of this receptor: Most expanded thyroid clonotypes (frequency above 0.001) were also found in blood, which suggests that blood repertoires may mirror thyroid immune responses. In validation, the model predicted progression to ophthalmopathy with 65% to 71% sensitivity and about 73% specificity, a median of around 6.6 months before onset. Sample size was not statistically predetermined, and investigators were not blinded to group allocation. A 13 V-J signature model separated ophthalmopathy from stable hyperthyroidism, with nearly 90% sensitivity and about 81% specificity in cross-validation and 80%/75% in testing.

The TCR beta CDR3 regions were amplified from the RNA transcripts. The TCR CDR3 was subjected to a first round of RT-PCR using the HTBI primer set and the Qiagen OneStep RT-PCR kit. Libraries were constructed in a second round of multiplex PCR, after which size selection and purification were carried out. Sequencing of the libraries was done on an Illumina HiSeq2000 using paired-end 100 bp reads. From the authors' description of their analysis: SOAPnuke was used to process the raw data, throwing out any read that contained adapters or uncalled bases, had a mean Phred below 15, or lacked an exact constant-primer or identifier match. COPE v1.2.5 was used to merge the high-quality paired reads, and each unique nucleotide sequence was defined as a clonotype. MiTCR v1.1 was used to align clonotypes to the IMGT TRBV, TRBD and TRBJ reference segments. Only V-J combinations with frequency above 0.0001, covering approximately 99% of repertoires, were analysed. The TCS score was defined as the ratio of F50 (clonal expansion) to E x V (chaos), calculated using BLOSUM62-based TCRdist between CDR3 peptides within each V-J. Welch's t-statistics and random forest reduced roughly 540 V-J features to 10 to 15, which were used in a naive Bayes classifier (R e1071). TCRdb reprocessed the public reads (quality trimming at Q25 with fastp, clone calling with MiXCR) and kept in-frame beta chains. One record per CDR3 amino acid sequence lists the most common genes and DNA. The V and J calls and clone size are TCRdb's, not the authors'. The sample table holds around 340,000 distinct CDR3 sequences, of which about a sixth were seen once. The ten top clones hold almost 35% of the sample.

The CDR1 and CDR2 encoded by the germline V gene (reference sequence) are GTSNPN and SVGIG. Inclusive of the bounding cysteine and phenylalanine, the CDR3 is 13 residues long. The sequence is cut down to CDR3 DNA, 39 bases in frame from base 1. For this chain, trimming is 3 bases at the V end and 7 bases at the J end, and the number of junction bases without a gene match is 4. Hyperthyroidism patients were newly diagnosed, had a disease duration of under 2 months, and were aged 18 to 65 years. Any patient with an uncontrolled infection, another autoimmune disease, pregnancy or lactation was excluded. Diagnoses were based on clinical symptoms, serum thyroxine and TRAb, thyroid ultrasound and orbital computed tomography. Blood from progressor patients was collected at the time of first diagnosis with hyperthyroidism, before any ophthalmopathy symptoms had appeared. PBMCs were isolated from approximately 10 ml of fresh peripheral blood by Ficoll-Paque density gradient centrifugation. Patients classed as progressors first received a Graves' hyperthyroidism diagnosis and then went on to develop ophthalmopathy during follow-up. Trizol reagent was used to extract total RNA, and RNA quality was then checked on an Agilent 2100 Bioanalyzer.

Sequencing used blood. The receptor's source is a woman under 40 with Graves' hyperthyroidism that later progressed to Graves' ophthalmopathy. Recombination linked TRBV30 to TRBJ1-2; 11 central bases correspond to TRBD1. The CDR3 region: CAWRGQGVSGYTF. At the DNA level, the sequence is TGTGCCTGGAGGGGACAGGGGGTCTCTGGCTACACCTTC.